What follows describes a single T cell receptor (beta chain). The germline V gene encodes CDR1 LGHDT and CDR2 YNNKEL (reference sequence). The CDR3 covers 13 residues. The ends were cut back, 2 bases at V and 3 bases at J, with 8 bases in the middle. Sequencing used immunoSEQ multiplex PCR; TCRdb keeps in-frame clones, though not all of them. The table includes over 45,000 clones, roughly 83% detected once. The data originate from a study of blood T cell repertoires in COVID-19. Overall study context: Collection of acute and convalescent COVID-19 samples took place in the United States, Italy and Spain.

The receptor comes from a human donor in a cohort sampled during active COVID-19. What was sequenced was peripheral blood. The chain has TRBV3-1 (or the pseudogene TRBV3-2) and TRBJ2-7, with a tentative D call TRBD2 (5 bases). DNA for the CDR3: TGTGCCAGCAGCCAAAAAGGGAGCTACGAGCAGTACTTC. Translating gives CASSQKGSYEQYF.